The next 21 T cell receptor beta chains were all read from a single sample in a study of shared clonotypes between healthy human individuals. Measured with immunoSEQ multiplex PCR; TCRdb has only the in-frame clones, and not every one. The repertoire includes approximately 2.5 million clones, approximately 92% of them detected once, and roughly 0.13% sits in the top ten. Sequencing was done on a sample of naive CD4+ T cells sorted from blood. The subset denotes: CD45RA+ positively selected. Source of these receptors: a man between 18 and 35 years old in good health.

This sequence joins TRBV21-1 and TRBJ1-4; the table's D call of TRBD1 was not tested on the DNA. TRBV21-1 is reported as a pseudogene. This CDR3 is 15 amino acids long. The CDR3, as DNA: TGTGCCAGCCCCAATCTGGCAGGGAAATATGAAAAACTGTTTTTT. This sequence encodes CASPNLAGKYEKLFF.

Only a few counts were recorded for this clone. V is TRBV19 and J is TRBJ1-1, with 7 nucleotides matching TRBD1. The CDR3 is 15 amino acids. Trimming cost V 4 bases and J 1 base; bases outside gene matches: 6. CDR1 and CDR2 (germline): LNHDA, SQIVND (reference sequence). The CDR3 sequence: CASSTAGQSNTEAFF. CDR3 DNA sequence: TGTGCCAGTAGTACGGCGGGACAGTCGAACACTGAAGCTTTCTTT. Full variable domain (missing parts from reference TRBV19 and TRBJ1-1): DGGITQSPKYLFRKEGQNVTLSCEQNLNHDAMYWYRQDPGQGLRLIYYSQIVNDFQKGDIAEGYSVSREKKESFPLTVTSAQKNPTAFYLCASSTAGQSNTEAFFGQGTRLTVV.

The chain combines TRBV27 with TRBJ1-2, with TRBD1 matching 7 bases. The germline gives CDR1 MNHEY, CDR2 SMNVEV (reference sequence). The length of the CDR3 is 15 residues. Losses at the gene ends were 3 bases for V and 5 bases for J; bases not matched to a gene: 9. DNA for the CDR3: TGTGCCAGCAGTTTCAGCCCGGGACAGACGTATGGCTACACCTTC. It codes for CASSFSPGQTYGYTF.

Only one count was recorded for this clone. V gene TRBV11-2 combines with J gene TRBJ2-2; D perhaps matches TRBD1 (5 bases). Germline loops: CDR1 SGHAT, CDR2 FQNNGV. The CDR3 loop spans 14 amino acids. Between the trimmed V and J ends, which lost 1 base and 5 bases, there was a span of 8 bases. This CDR3 reads CASSLGGWTGELFF. For the CDR3, the DNA is TGTGCCAGCAGCTTAGGGGGCTGGACCGGGGAGCTGTTTTTT.

The gene calls are TRBV6-1 and TRBJ1-3, with D possibly TRBD1 on 5 matching bases. The ends were cut back, 4 bases at V and 0 bases at J, with 13 bases in the middle. This CDR3 has 16 amino acids. Germline V gene data show CDR1 as MNHNS and CDR2 as SASEGT. The CDR3 DNA sequence: TGTGCCAGCAGTGTCCAACAGGACCTCTCTGGAAACACCATATATTTT. This encodes CASSVQQDLSGNTIYF.

CDR3 residues: CASSPLTSPNEQFF. In DNA, the CDR3 is TGTGCCAGCTCACCCTTGACTAGTCCCAATGAGCAGTTCTTC. The chain employs TRBV18 and TRBJ2-1; D may be TRBD2 (6 bases). The germline gives CDR1 KGHSH, CDR2 LQKENI. The CDR3 loop spans 14 amino acids. Trimming shortened V by 3 bases and J by 6 bases, and 12 bases separated the two germline ends.

This clone has only a few counts. This sample includes further DNA sequences coding for the same CDR3. The chain couples TRBV18 to TRBJ2-1; 13 bases are shared with TRBD2. This CDR3 has 15 residues. Trimming cost V 3 bases and J 6 bases; bases outside gene matches: 2. From germline, CDR1 is KGHSH and CDR2 LQKENI. CDR3 in amino acids: CASSPGLAGVNEQFF. The CDR3, as DNA: TGTGCCAGCTCACCCGGACTAGCGGGAGTCAATGAGCAGTTCTTC.

This chain joins TRBV18 and TRBJ2-3; 8 positions agree with TRBD1. The V gene's germline CDR1 is KGHSH and CDR2 LQKENI. The CDR3 runs 17 residues. V shed 6 bases, J shed 0 bases, and the junction held 11 bases outside the gene matches. CDR3 sequence reads: CASSRITSGGSTDTQYF. The CDR3 bases are TGTGCCAGCTCGAGAATCACCTCAGGGGGCAGCACAGATACGCAGTATTTT.

There are a few counts of this clone. The chain employs TRBV30 and TRBJ1-5; maybe TRBD1 (5 bases). The CDR3 runs to 13 residues. V dropped 3 bases and J dropped 3 bases, with 9 bases sitting between them. The V gene's germline CDR1 is GTSNPN and CDR2 SVGIG (reference sequence). The CDR3 sequence is CAWRKGNNQPQHF. The CDR3, as DNA: TGTGCCTGGAGGAAGGGGAACAATCAGCCCCAGCATTTT. The full variable domain, in which reference TRBV30 and TRBJ1-5 provide the parts outside the CDR3, is SQTIHQWPATLVQPVGSPLSLECTVEGTSNPNLYWYRQAAGRGLQLLFYSVGIGQISSEVPQNLSASRPQDRQFILSSKKLLLSDSGFYLCAWRKGNNQPQHFGDGTRLSIL.

The chain combines TRBV6-5 with TRBJ1-2; D is unclear. The V and J ends lost 2 bases and 3 bases respectively, with 10 bases between them. CDR1 is MNHEY and CDR2 is SVGAGI in the germline V gene. CDR3 size: 14 residues. CDR3 protein: CASSYGFGDYGYTF. The CDR3 bases are TGTGCCAGCAGTTACGGCTTCGGTGACTATGGCTACACCTTC.

V gene TRBV19 combines with J gene TRBJ1-3; D not certain. Per germline, CDR1 LNHDA and CDR2 SQIVND (reference sequence). The CDR3 has 15 residues. Trimming took off 3 bases at V and 0 bases at J, with 9 bases between the two ends. CDR3: CASSITSDSGNTIYF. The DNA for the CDR3 is TGTGCCAGTAGTATTACATCAGACTCTGGAAACACCATATATTTT.

The count of this clone is one. The gene calls are TRBV4-1 and TRBJ2-7; TRBD1 agrees at 9 bases. This CDR3 contains 14 residues. With 6 bases clipped from V and 9 bases from J, the junction kept 12 bases outside the gene matches. The germline CDR1 and CDR2 sequences are MGHRA and YSYEKL. CDR3 in DNA: TGCGCCAGCAGTCGAGACAGGGGGGTTGAGGGGCAGTACTTC. Translating gives CASSRDRGVEGQYF.

This clone was observed a few times. The chain links TRBV5-1 to TRBJ2-7; either TRBD1 or TRBD2 may supply D (5 bases each). With 2 bases removed from V and 6 bases from J, the gap between germline ends came to 9 bases. Germline V gives CDR1 SGHRS, CDR2 YFSETQ. The CDR3 runs to 12 residues. DNA for the CDR3: TGCGCCAGCAGCTTCCCAGGGAGCGAGCAGTACTTC. This encodes CASSFPGSEQYF.

This clone was observed a single time. The rearrangement uses TRBV6-1 and TRBJ1-4, with D perhaps matching TRBD1 (5 bases). V gave up 6 bases and J gave up 12 bases, with 23 bases separating them. This CDR3 spans 15 amino acids. Germline V gene data show CDR1 as MNHNS and CDR2 as SASEGT. The CDR3 DNA follows: TGTGCCAGCAGCGAGTCCGGGACCGCGTTTCGGGAACTGTTTTTT. This encodes CASSESGTAFRELFF.

The chain couples TRBV6-6 to TRBJ2-1; a possible D gene is TRBD1 (6 bases). Germline CDR1 is MNHNY and CDR2 is SVGAGI (reference sequence). The CDR3 has 15 amino acids. The germline V and J ends were trimmed by 5 bases and 0 bases, with 11 bases remaining between them. The CDR3, as DNA: TGTGCCAGCAGTAGGACAGTGACCTCCTACAATGAGCAGTTCTTC. Its protein product is CASSRTVTSYNEQFF.

This clone was detected once. The V gene is TRBV7-9, the J gene TRBJ2-3; 10 bases match TRBD2. This CDR3 has 18 residues. Trimming removed 3 bases from V and 3 bases from J; junction bases left unmatched: 12. Germline CDR1 and CDR2: SEHNR and FQNEAQ (reference sequence). CDR3 protein: CASSLGRTSGKSTDTQYF. The CDR3 DNA reads as TGTGCCAGCAGCTTGGGGAGGACTAGCGGAAAGTCAACAGATACGCAGTATTTT.

The chain combines TRBV9 with TRBJ1-6; D remains ambiguous. Trimming pared 9 bases from V and 7 bases from J, leaving 26 bases between. In germline, CDR1 is SGDLS, CDR2 YYNGEE. The CDR3 consists of 17 residues. CDR3 amino acids: CAIQVGKVPRRNSPLHF. The CDR3 nucleotides are TGTGCCATCCAGGTGGGAAAGGTCCCCCGGAGAAATTCACCCCTCCACTTT.

As concerns this clone: Other DNA sequences of this sample code for an identical CDR3. This chain links TRBV5-1 with TRBJ1-2, with TRBD1 matching 12 bases. This CDR3 contains 14 residues. V lost 3 bases and J lost 6; bases outside the gene matches: 3. CDR1 and CDR2 from the germline V gene are SGHRS and YFSETQ. CDR3 in DNA: TGCGCCAGCAGCTCGGGGACAGGGGGCGATGGCTACACCTTC. Encoded protein: CASSSGTGGDGYTF.

This sequence joins TRBV10-3 and TRBJ2-7, with unresolved D. The CDR3 loop spans 11 amino acids. V was cut by 11 bases and J by 1 base, with 9 bases left in between. Germline values: CDR1 ENHRY, CDR2 SYGVKD. The CDR3 sequence is CAARSSYEQYF. CDR3 nucleotides: TGTGCCGCCCGGAGTTCCTACGAGCAGTACTTC.

Note on this clone: This same CDR3 is encoded by further DNA sequences in the sample. The V call is TRBV19, the J call TRBJ2-5; 7 bases line up with TRBD1. The junction had 4 bases not matched to a gene; V was cut back by 4 bases and J by 5 bases. The CDR3 runs 13 residues. Germline V gives CDR1 LNHDA, CDR2 SQIVND (reference sequence). CDR3 sequence reads: CASSTTGAETQYF. The CDR3 DNA follows: TGTGCCAGTAGTACTACAGGGGCGGAGACCCAGTACTTC.

V and J are TRBV28 and TRBJ1-4; D call uncertain. V lost 3 bases and J 3 bases, leaving 14 bases between the germline ends. Germline CDR1 MDHEN, CDR2 SYDVKM. The CDR3 extends over 16 amino acids. The CDR3 nucleotides are TGTGCCAGCAGTTTTGGGAGGGATGCGGCTAATGAAAAACTGTTTTTT. Translation: CASSFGRDAANEKLFF. The whole variable domain, remainder taken from reference TRBV28 and TRBJ1-4, is DVKVTQSSRYLVKRTGEKVFLECVQDMDHENMFWYRQDPGLGLRLIYFSYDVKMKEKGDIPEGYSVSREKKERFSLILESASTNQTSMYLCASSFGRDAANEKLFFGSGTQLSVL.